These 32 T cell receptor beta chains originate from one sample sequenced in a study of blood T cells in healthy people across ages. Together with a sample-barcoded 5' primer, a J-beta primer mix was included in a second PCR lasting about 7 to 12 cycles. TCRdb re-called the 5' RACE reads through MiXCR, storing one row per CDR3 protein. The data hold about 1.7 million distinct CDR3 sequences, with about 28% observed a single time. The sample was blood. The receptors shown here come from a woman aged 30 to 39 in good health.

There are a few counts of this clonotype. CDR3 coding DNA: TGTGCCAGCAGCCAACAGGACAGGTCCTACAATGAGCAGTTCTTC. Translated, it gives CASSQQDRSYNEQFF. The chain carries TRBV3-1 and TRBJ2-1; 7 bases map to TRBD1. Germline CDR1 is LGHDT and CDR2 is YNNKEL (reference sequence). CDR3 size: 15 residues. V was clipped by 2 bases and J by 1 base; unmatched bases: 2.

The chain is built from TRBV5-1 and TRBJ1-2; D not certain. This CDR3 contains 12 residues. Germline V gene data show CDR1 as SGHRS and CDR2 as YFSETQ. Trimming left V 5 bases short and J 4 bases short, with 9 bases between. The CDR3 DNA follows: TGCGCCAGCAGGGTAGGAGTCTATGGCTACACCTTC. Amino acid sequence: CASRVGVYGYTF.

This clonotype was picked up many times. The V call is TRBV5-1, the J call TRBJ2-3; D tentatively reads TRBD1 or TRBD2 (6 bases each). Germline CDR1 is SGHRS and CDR2 is YFSETQ. V lost 4 bases to trimming and J lost 1 base, with 16 bases between them. The CDR3 covers 16 residues. CDR3 DNA sequence: TGCGCCAGCAGCCTATTTGGAAGGGGGGGCACAGATACGCAGTATTTT. Translated: CASSLFGRGGTDTQYF.

Turning to this clonotype: A much larger clone sits a single nucleotide away, making a read error possible. The V and J genes are TRBV15 and TRBJ2-4; 10 bases line up with TRBD2. Germline CDR1 LNHNV, CDR2 YYDKDF (reference sequence). This CDR3 region has 21 residues. Here the CDR3 DNA reads TGTGCCACCAGCAGAGATCGGACTAGCGGAAGTCTAAATCTAGCCAAAAGCATTCAGTACTTC. Amino acids: CATSRDRTSGSLNLAKSIQYF.

This clonotype showed up just a few times. The V call is TRBV24-1, the J call TRBJ1-1, with D maybe TRBD1 (5 bases). The CDR3 has 16 residues. Germline CDR1 KGHDR, CDR2 SFDVKD. The V and J ends lost 2 bases and 5 bases respectively, with 17 bases between them. The CDR3: CATSDSTTGAGTEAFF. The DNA of the CDR3 is TGTGCCACCAGTGATTCAACAACAGGCGCGGGGACTGAAGCTTTCTTT.

A few counts support this clonotype. The rearrangement joins TRBV7-2 to TRBJ2-3; maybe TRBD2 (6 bases). V dropped 2 bases and J dropped 4 bases, with 16 bases sitting between them. Looked up from germline, CDR1 is SGHTA and CDR2 is FQGNSA. The CDR3 consists of 16 residues. The CDR3 reads CASSLRTTTLPDTQYF. The DNA of the CDR3 is TGTGCCAGCAGCTTAAGGACTACCACCTTGCCAGATACGCAGTATTTT.

Notes on this clonotype: A much larger clonotype is one base distant, so this may be a read error. The genes are TRBV28 and TRBJ2-7, with D tentatively TRBD2 (6 bases). The germline CDR1 and CDR2 sequences are MDHEN and SYDVKM. The CDR3 loop spans 15 amino acids. Trimming took off 7 bases at V and 6 bases at J, with 22 bases between the two ends. The CDR3 region is CASNSGTLFNGEQYF. The CDR3 DNA follows: TGTGCCAGCAACTCCGGGACTCTATTTAATGGCGAGCAGTACTTC. The whole variable domain, remainder taken from reference TRBV28 and TRBJ2-7, is DVKVTQSSRYLVKRTGEKVFLECVQDMDHENMFWYRQDPGLGLRLIYFSYDVKMKEKGDIPEGYSVSREKKERFSLILESASTNQTSMYLCASNSGTLFNGEQYFGPGTRLTVT.

A word on this clonotype: One junction end does not reproduce the germline sequence, and a read error may be involved. The chain is built from TRBV5-1 and TRBJ2-7, with 12 positions matching TRBD2. The CDR3 has 19 residues. CDR1 is SGHRS and CDR2 is YFSETQ in the germline V gene. CDR3 protein: CASSSLGSSGGVRSYEKYF. In nucleotides, the CDR3 is TGCGCCAGCAGCTCACTCGGTTCTAGCGGGGGGGTCCGATCCTACGAGAAGTACTTC.

The table lists this clonotype with a few counts. V usage is TRBV5-5 and J usage is TRBJ2-7, with D perhaps being TRBD1 or TRBD2 (5 bases each). The V and J ends lost 6 bases and 6 bases respectively, with 19 bases between them. Germline V gene data show CDR1 as SGHKS and CDR2 as YYEKEE (reference sequence). This CDR3 is built from 14 residues. The CDR3 DNA follows: TGTGCCAGCAACTCAGGGTGGGGGAAGGGCGAGCAGTACTTC. Protein sequence: CASNSGWGKGEQYF.

This clonotype was counted between two and nine times. The J gene is TRBJ2-5, the V gene TRBV5-1; 12 bases agree with TRBD2. Germline CDR1 is SGHRS and CDR2 is YFSETQ. The CDR3 is 16 amino acids. J gave up 2 bases and V 4 bases, and 6 bases lay outside the gene matches. In DNA form, the CDR3 reads TGCGCCAGCAGCCAACTAGCGGGGGGCCAACAAGAGACCCAGTACTTC. Amino acid sequence: CASSQLAGGQQETQYF.

The table lists this clonotype with a few counts. This sequence joins TRBV9 and TRBJ2-1; D gene uncertain. The CDR3 extends over 14 amino acids. Looked up from germline, CDR1 is SGDLS and CDR2 is YYNGEE. Trimming removed 0 bases from V and 5 bases from J, with 9 bases in between. Here the CDR3 DNA reads TGTGCCAGCAGCGTAGATGGCGCCAACAATGAGCAGTTCTTC. It translates to CASSVDGANNEQFF.

The CDR3 region is CASSLEAQLNYGYTF. The CDR3 coding sequence is TGTGCCAGCAGCTTAGAGGCACAACTTAACTATGGCTACACCTTC. V is TRBV7-2 and J is TRBJ1-2; D is undetermined. The V end lost 1 base, the J end lost 1 base, and 10 bases lay between the germline ends. Germline CDR1 is SGHTA and CDR2 is FQGNSA. The length of the CDR3 is 15 residues.

To note about this clonotype: At one boundary the junction diverges from the germline segment, which might be a read error. The rearrangement uses TRBV20-1 and TRBJ2-3; TRBD2 is a possible D gene (5 bases). This CDR3 comprises 14 residues. Germline V gene lookup returns CDR1 DFQATT and CDR2 SNEGSKA (reference sequence). The CDR3 here is CSTSWASIPDTQYF. The CDR3 bases are TGCAGTACTAGTTGGGCTAGCATCCCGGATACGCAGTATTTT.

This clonotype appeared a few times. The genes are TRBV7-2 and TRBJ1-1; D not certain. The CDR3 is 15 residues long. CDR1 is SGHTA, CDR2 FQGNSA, per germline. Trimming shortened V by 4 bases and J by 0 bases, and 12 bases separated the two germline ends. CDR3 nucleotide sequence: TGTGCCAGCAGCTCAGGAGCATACATGAACACTGAAGCTTTCTTT. Amino acid sequence: CASSSGAYMNTEAFF.

The chain has TRBV7-2 and TRBJ2-4; weak D call: TRBD2 (6 bases). The CDR3 runs 19 residues. V lost 4 bases and J lost 6, with 28 bases in between. Germline-derived CDR1 and CDR2 are SGHTA and FQGNSA. Here the CDR3 DNA reads TGTGCCAGCAGCTCGCAGGGACTTCGCATCCTAGGTGCGGGAAACATTCAGTACTTC. It specifies CASSSQGLRILGAGNIQYF.

This clonotype was observed a handful of times. The rearrangement joins TRBV24-1 to TRBJ2-7; D perhaps matches TRBD2 (7 bases). This CDR3 is built from 14 residues. Per germline, CDR1 KGHDR and CDR2 SFDVKD. V was pared by 7 bases and J by 0 bases, with 12 bases between. CDR3 DNA sequence: TGTGCCACCAGCGGGGGGCCCTCCTCCTACGAGCAGTACTTC. This gives the protein CATSGGPSSYEQYF.

The chain couples TRBV12-3 or TRBV12-4 to TRBJ1-5; D unclear. Deletions cut 3 bases from V and 0 bases from J, with 12 bases between. This CDR3 contains 16 residues. CDR3 protein: CASSFSEVYSNQPQHF. The CDR3 DNA reads TGTGCCAGCAGTTTTTCTGAAGTCTATAGCAATCAGCCCCAGCATTTT.

The chain has TRBV12-3 or TRBV12-4 and TRBJ1-1; a possible D gene is TRBD1 (5 bases). The CDR3 totals 15 residues. The V gene lost 5 bases and the J gene lost 0 bases, with 13 bases spanning the gap. The DNA of the CDR3 is TGTGCCAGCAGTGTCGACAGATCCTTGAACACTGAAGCTTTCTTT. It yields the protein CASSVDRSLNTEAFF.

The chain joins TRBV7-2 to TRBJ2-1; 12 bases are a match to TRBD2. The germline V gene has CDR1 SGHTA and CDR2 FQGNSA. The CDR3 has 17 residues. The V segment lost 3 bases and the J segment 8 bases; nucleotides outside the gene matches: 11. For the CDR3, the DNA is TGTGCCAGCAGCTTTGCGAAGACTAGCGGGAGTTTCCATGAGCAGTTCTTC. It encodes CASSFAKTSGSFHEQFF.

The chain carries TRBV4-3 and TRBJ2-7; 7 positions agree with TRBD2. CDR1 is LGHNA and CDR2 is YSLEER in the germline V gene. CDR3 length: 16 residues. Unmatched junction bases numbered 7, after V lost 0 bases and J lost 2 bases. The CDR3 coding sequence is TGCGCCAGCAGCCAAGAGGTTCAAGGACTAGCCTACGAGCAGTACTTC. It encodes CASSQEVQGLAYEQYF.

V is TRBV6-5 and J is TRBJ2-3, with D possibly being TRBD1 (5 bases). This CDR3 has 14 residues. Germline V CDR1 and CDR2: MNHEY, SVGAGI. The V end was cut by 6 bases, the J end by 8 bases, with 18 bases between. The CDR3 region has the DNA TGTGCCAGCAGGTCTCCAGGGAAATTCTCTACGCAGTATTTT. This codes for CASRSPGKFSTQYF.

This clonotype was seen repeatedly, ten times or more. This chain links TRBV7-8 with TRBJ2-4; D is ambiguous. Germline V gives CDR1 SGHVS, CDR2 FQNEAQ. V lost 4 bases and J lost 0, with 7 bases in between. The CDR3 is 14 residues long. CDR3 in DNA: TGTGCCAGCAGCTCGACGGAAGCCAAAAACATTCAGTACTTC. Protein: CASSSTEAKNIQYF.

This clonotype was counted between two and nine times. This chain links TRBV6-6 with TRBJ1-1; 8 bases map to TRBD1. The trim removed 6 bases at V and 11 bases at J, leaving 8 bases unmatched. Germline V CDR1 and CDR2: MNHNY, SVGAGI (reference sequence). This CDR3 region has 12 residues. CDR3 sequence reads: CASSPGQGVAFF. In DNA form, the CDR3 reads TGTGCCAGCAGCCCAGGACAGGGTGTCGCTTTCTTT.

This clonotype occurred a few times. The chain has TRBV11-2 and TRBJ2-7, with D possibly being TRBD1 (5 bases). V lost 5 bases and J 3 bases, leaving 11 bases between the germline ends. The germline CDR1 and CDR2 sequences are SGHAT and FQNNGV. The CDR3 runs 13 residues. The CDR3 nucleotides are TGTGCCAGCAGCCGTATTGACAGCTACGAGCAGTACTTC. It codes for CASSRIDSYEQYF.

The chain has TRBV27 and TRBJ1-6, with TRBD1 identical over 9 bases. J gave up 2 bases and V 4 bases, and 6 bases lay outside the gene matches. Germline lookup yields CDR1 MNHEY and CDR2 SMNVEV (reference sequence). CDR3 length: 17 residues. CDR3 amino acids: CASSSPGQGPYNSPLHF. In nucleotides, the CDR3 is TGTGCCAGCAGTTCCCCGGGACAGGGACCCTATAATTCACCCCTCCACTTT.

The gene calls are TRBV20-1 and TRBJ1-5; TRBD1 is a possible D gene (6 bases). Germline lookup yields CDR1 DFQATT and CDR2 SNEGSKA (reference sequence). CDR3 size: 12 residues. Trimming shortened V by 7 bases and J by 5 bases, and 12 bases separated the two germline ends. The CDR3 DNA reads as TGCAGTGGGGGGACATCCGATCAGCCCCAGCATTTT. The encoded protein is CSGGTSDQPQHF.

About this clonotype itself: Germline is not matched at one junction end, which may reflect a read error. This chain connects TRBV12-3 or TRBV12-4 to TRBJ2-4, with a possible D match to TRBD2 (5 bases). This CDR3 contains 18 residues. The CDR3 here is CASSPARDEGLAKNIRYF. In DNA, the CDR3 is TGTGCCAGCAGTCCCGCTAGGGATGAGGGTCTAGCCAAAAACATTCGGTACTTC.

The chain recombines TRBV20-1 with TRBJ2-1; 9 nucleotides agree with TRBD2. Trimming cost V 0 bases and J 4 bases; bases outside gene matches: 7. This CDR3 is 16 amino acids long. The germline V gene has CDR1 DFQATT and CDR2 SNEGSKA (reference sequence). This CDR3 is CSARDPSSGNYNEQFF. The CDR3 DNA follows: TGCAGTGCTAGAGATCCCTCTAGCGGGAATTACAATGAGCAGTTCTTC.

Only a few counts were recorded for this clonotype. The chain is built from TRBV3-1 and TRBJ2-1; D is ambiguous. The CDR3 consists of 13 residues. Per the germline V gene, CDR1 is LGHDT and CDR2 is YNNKEL (reference sequence). The germline V and J ends were trimmed by 0 bases and 8 bases, with 8 bases remaining between them. CDR3 residues: CASSQEPVYEQFF. The CDR3 bases are TGTGCCAGCAGCCAAGAACCAGTCTATGAGCAGTTCTTC.

This clonotype was counted many times. The chain carries TRBV29-1 and TRBJ2-1; D is perhaps TRBD1 or TRBD2 (7 bases each). The CDR3 length is 18 residues. Germline V gives CDR1 SQVTM, CDR2 ANQGSEA. V lost 6 bases and J 0 bases, leaving 24 bases between the germline ends. For the CDR3, the DNA is TGCAGCGTCAGGGGGGAGCGGGACCTCCCCAGCTCCTACAATGAGCAGTTCTTC. Translated: CSVRGERDLPSSYNEQFF.

The V gene is TRBV7-8, the J gene TRBJ2-7; 8 positions agree with TRBD2. The CDR3 covers 15 residues. V dropped 6 bases and J dropped 2; count of bases not matched to a gene: 9. From germline, CDR1 is SGHVS and CDR2 FQNEAQ. The CDR3 nucleotides read TGTGCCAGCAGGAGGAGCGGGAGATTTACCTACGAGCAGTACTTC. The encoded protein is CASRRSGRFTYEQYF.

This clonotype has only a few counts. V gene TRBV2 combines with J gene TRBJ1-2; tentatively, D is TRBD1 (5 bases). CDR1 and CDR2 (germline): SNHLY, FYNNEI. This CDR3 comprises 15 residues. Trimming took 6 bases from V and 4 from J, leaving 18 bases between them. The CDR3 nucleotides read TGTGCCAGCAGCCGGACGTACAAGAGGGGCTATGGCTACACCTTC. This codes for CASSRTYKRGYGYTF.